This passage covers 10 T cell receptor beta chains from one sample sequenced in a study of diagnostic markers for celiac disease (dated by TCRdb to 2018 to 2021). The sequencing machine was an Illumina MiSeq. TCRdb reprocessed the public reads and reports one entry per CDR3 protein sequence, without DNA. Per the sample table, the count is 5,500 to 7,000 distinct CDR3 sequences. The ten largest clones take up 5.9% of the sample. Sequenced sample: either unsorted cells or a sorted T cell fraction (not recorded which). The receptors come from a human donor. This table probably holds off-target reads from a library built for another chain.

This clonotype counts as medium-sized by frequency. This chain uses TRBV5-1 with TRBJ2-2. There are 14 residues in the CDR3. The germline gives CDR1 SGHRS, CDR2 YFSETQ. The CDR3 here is CASSLFGATGELFF.

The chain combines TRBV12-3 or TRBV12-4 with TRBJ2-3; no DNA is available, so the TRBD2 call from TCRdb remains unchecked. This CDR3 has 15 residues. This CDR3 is CATHLASGITDTQYF.

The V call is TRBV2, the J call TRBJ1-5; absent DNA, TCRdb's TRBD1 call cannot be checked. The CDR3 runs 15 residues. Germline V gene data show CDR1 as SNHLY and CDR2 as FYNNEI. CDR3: CASSEIQGWSGSQHF. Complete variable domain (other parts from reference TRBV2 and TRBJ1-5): EPEVTQTPSHQVTQMGQEVILRCVPISNHLYFYWYRQILGQKVEFLVSFYNNEISEKSEIFDDQFSVERPDGSNFTLKIRSTKLEDSAMYFCASSEIQGWSGSQHFGDGTRLSIL.

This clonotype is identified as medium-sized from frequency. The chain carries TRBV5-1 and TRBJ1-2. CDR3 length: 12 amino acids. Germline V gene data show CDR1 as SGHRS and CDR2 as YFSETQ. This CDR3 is CASSLDSYGYTF. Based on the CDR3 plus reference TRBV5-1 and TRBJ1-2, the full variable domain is KAGVTQTPRYLIKTRGQQVTLSCSPISGHRSVSWYQQTPGQGLQFLFEYFSETQRNKGNFPGRFSGRQFSNSRSEMNVSTLELGDSALYLCASSLDSYGYTFGSGTRLTVV.

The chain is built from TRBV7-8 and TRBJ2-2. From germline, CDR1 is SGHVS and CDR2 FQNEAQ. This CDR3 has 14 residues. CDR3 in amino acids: CASLRSENTGELFF. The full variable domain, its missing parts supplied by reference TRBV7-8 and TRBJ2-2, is GAGVSQSPRYKVAKRGQDVALRCDPISGHVSLFWYQQALGQGPEFLTYFQNEAQLDKSGLPSDRFFAERPEGSVSTLKIQRTQQEDSAVYLCASLRSENTGELFFGEGSRLTVL.

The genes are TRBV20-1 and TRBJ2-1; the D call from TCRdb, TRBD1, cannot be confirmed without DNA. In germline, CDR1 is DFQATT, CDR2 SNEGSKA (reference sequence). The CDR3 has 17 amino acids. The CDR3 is CSARVVRGTEKNNEQFF.

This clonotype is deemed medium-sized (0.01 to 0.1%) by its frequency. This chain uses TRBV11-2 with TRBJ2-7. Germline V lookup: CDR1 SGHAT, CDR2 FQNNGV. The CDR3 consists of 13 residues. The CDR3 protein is CASSPIRGGEQYF.

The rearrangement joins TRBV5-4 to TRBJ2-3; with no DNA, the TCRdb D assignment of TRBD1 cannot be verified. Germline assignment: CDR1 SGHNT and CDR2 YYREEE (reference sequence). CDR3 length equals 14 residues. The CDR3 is CASSSGSRTDTQYF.

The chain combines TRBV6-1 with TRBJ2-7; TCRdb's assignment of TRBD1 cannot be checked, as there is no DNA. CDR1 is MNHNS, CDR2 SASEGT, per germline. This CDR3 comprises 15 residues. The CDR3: CASSEVWGGPYEQYF.

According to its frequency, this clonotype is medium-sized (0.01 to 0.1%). The CDR3 here is CASRLRGEAFF. The chain uses TRBV12-3 or TRBV12-4 and TRBJ1-1; absent DNA, TCRdb's TRBD1 call cannot be checked. The length of the CDR3 is 11 residues.